The T cell receptor beta chain under discussion was sequenced for a study of lymphopenia after photon versus proton radiotherapy (dated by TCRdb to about 2019). Regarding the complete study: Photon and proton radiation therapy were compared by the study for their immunological effects in patients with gastrointestinal tumors who developed high-grade lymphopenia. The cohort comprised about 20 patients with gastrointestinal tumors who received either photon or proton therapy and then developed lymphopenia. The study was designed to characterize how the impact on the immune system differs between the two radiation modalities. General study outcomes and caveats: Relative stability during treatment was observed in proton-treated patients, whereas loss of naive T cells and TCR diversity and gain of effector/memory populations were observed in photon-treated patients. Across the cohort, among patients who died, a greater drop in TCR diversity after the nadir was inversely correlated with overall survival time. The authors looked at the survival association only in patients who died, and they framed better survival with proton therapy as a possibility rather than a demonstrated result. After the lymphocyte count nadir, oligoclonal expansion, especially of CD8+ Temra cells, was observed in photon-treated repertoires, and the drop in diversity was driven by this expansion.

The library relied on the immunoSEQ multiplex PCR assay. T cell repertoires were profiled with deep sequencing of rearranged TCR beta loci together with multiparametric flow cytometry. Here the immuneACCESS table is served through TCRdb, limited to in-frame sequences with V and J called. Missing clones are a known gap in these copies; in checked studies unresolved V genes cover under half, and the rest lacks a known reason. This sample has roughly 64,000 clones in its table, and around 90% of those were observed once. Clones ranked in the top ten supply about 13% of the sample. CDR1 and CDR2 (GTSNPN, SVGIG) derive from the germline V gene (reference sequence). The CDR3 numbers 16 residues from cysteine through phenylalanine. The read is trimmed to its CDR3 DNA, 48 bases read in frame from base 1. V is cut by 5 bases and J by 0 bases, and the space between the germline ends is 17 bases. In its sample, this clone was seen once. Its binding antigen is unknown. Per-base qualities were not stored, and no clone one base away is much larger.

This clonotype was obtained from an elderly man with esophageal cancer. The chain was built from TRBV30 and TRBJ1-3; the D segment cannot be called with confidence. Sequencing used peripheral blood, obtained from a patient treated with proton-based radiotherapy. The DNA sequence reads TGTGCCTGGGAGGGCCAGTACGGTTCCTCTGGAAACACCATATATTTT. This encodes CAWEGQYGSSGNTIYF.